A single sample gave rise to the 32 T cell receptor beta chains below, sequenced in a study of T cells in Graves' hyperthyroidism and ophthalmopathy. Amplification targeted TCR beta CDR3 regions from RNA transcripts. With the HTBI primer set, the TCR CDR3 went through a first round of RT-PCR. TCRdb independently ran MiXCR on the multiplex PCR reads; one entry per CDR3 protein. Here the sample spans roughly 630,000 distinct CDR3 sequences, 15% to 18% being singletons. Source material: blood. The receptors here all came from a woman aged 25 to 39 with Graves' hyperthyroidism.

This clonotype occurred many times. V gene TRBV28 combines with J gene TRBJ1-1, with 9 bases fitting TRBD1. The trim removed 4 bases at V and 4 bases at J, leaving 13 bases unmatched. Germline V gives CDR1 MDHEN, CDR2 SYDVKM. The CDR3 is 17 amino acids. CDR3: CASSSIGTGIGSTEAFF. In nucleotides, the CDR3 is TGTGCCAGCAGTTCTATCGGGACAGGGATTGGGAGCACTGAAGCTTTCTTT.

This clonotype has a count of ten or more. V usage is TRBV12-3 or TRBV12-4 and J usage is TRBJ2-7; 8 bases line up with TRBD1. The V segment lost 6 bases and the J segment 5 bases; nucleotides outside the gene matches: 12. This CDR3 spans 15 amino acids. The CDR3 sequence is CASRFRSTGADEQYF. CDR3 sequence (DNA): TGTGCCAGCAGGTTCCGCTCGACAGGGGCGGACGAGCAGTACTTC.

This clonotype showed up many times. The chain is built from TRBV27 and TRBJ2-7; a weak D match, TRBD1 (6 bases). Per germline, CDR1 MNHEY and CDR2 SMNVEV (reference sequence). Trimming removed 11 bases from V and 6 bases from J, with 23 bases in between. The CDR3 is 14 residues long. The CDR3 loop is CAAQPQGGGREQYF. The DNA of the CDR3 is TGTGCCGCTCAGCCTCAGGGTGGGGGCCGCGAGCAGTACTTC.

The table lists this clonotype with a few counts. CDR3: CSARGETGCTDTQYF. CDR3 coding DNA: TGCAGTGCTAGAGGTGAGACAGGGTGCACAGATACGCAGTATTTT. The chain combines TRBV20-1 with TRBJ2-3; 7 nucleotides line up with TRBD1. The CDR3 spans 15 residues. Germline V gene data show CDR1 as DFQATT and CDR2 as SNEGSKA (reference sequence). The J segment lost 1 base and the V segment lost 1 base, leaving 5 bases of the junction unmatched.

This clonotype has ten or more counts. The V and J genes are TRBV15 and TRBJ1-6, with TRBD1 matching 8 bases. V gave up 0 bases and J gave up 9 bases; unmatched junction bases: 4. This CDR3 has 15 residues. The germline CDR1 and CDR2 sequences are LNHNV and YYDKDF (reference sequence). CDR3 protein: CATSRDPQGGSPLHF. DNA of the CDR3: TGTGCCACCAGCAGAGATCCACAGGGGGGTTCACCCCTCCACTTT.

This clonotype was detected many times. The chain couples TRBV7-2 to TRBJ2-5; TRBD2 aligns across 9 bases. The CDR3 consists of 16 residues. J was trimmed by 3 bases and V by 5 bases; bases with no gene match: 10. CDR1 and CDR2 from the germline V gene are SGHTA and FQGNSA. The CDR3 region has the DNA TGTGCCAGCAGCCTTTGGGATAGCGGGAGTAAAGAGACCCAGTACTTC. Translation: CASSLWDSGSKETQYF.

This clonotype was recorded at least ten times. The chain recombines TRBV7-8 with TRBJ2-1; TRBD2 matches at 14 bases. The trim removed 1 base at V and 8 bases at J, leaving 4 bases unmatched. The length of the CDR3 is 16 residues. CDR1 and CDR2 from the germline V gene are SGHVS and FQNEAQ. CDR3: CASSLVGLAGVDEQFF. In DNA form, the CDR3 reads TGTGCCAGCAGCTTAGTGGGACTAGCGGGAGTCGATGAGCAGTTCTTC.

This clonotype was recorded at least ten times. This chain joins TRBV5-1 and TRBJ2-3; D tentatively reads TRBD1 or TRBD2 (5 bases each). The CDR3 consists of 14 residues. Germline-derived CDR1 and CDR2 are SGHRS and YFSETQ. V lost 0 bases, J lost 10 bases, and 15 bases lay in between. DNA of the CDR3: TGCGCCAGCAGCTTGGAACCGGGACGAAGTCCGCAGTATTTT. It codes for CASSLEPGRSPQYF.

The CDR3 region is CSVEERTSGGTDTQYF. The DNA of the CDR3 is TGCAGCGTTGAAGAAAGGACTAGCGGGGGCACAGATACGCAGTATTTT. The chain couples TRBV29-1 to TRBJ2-3; 12 nucleotides align to TRBD2. The CDR3 runs to 16 residues. Germline assignment: CDR1 SQVTM and CDR2 ANQGSEA. The ends lost 0 bases at V and 1 base at J; junction bases unmatched: 2.

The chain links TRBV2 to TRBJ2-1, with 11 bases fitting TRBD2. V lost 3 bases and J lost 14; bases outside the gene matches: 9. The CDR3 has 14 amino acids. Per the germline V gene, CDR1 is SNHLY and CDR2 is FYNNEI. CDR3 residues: CASSDSTSGSFEFF. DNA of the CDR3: TGTGCCAGCAGTGACAGTACTAGCGGGAGTTTTGAGTTCTTC.

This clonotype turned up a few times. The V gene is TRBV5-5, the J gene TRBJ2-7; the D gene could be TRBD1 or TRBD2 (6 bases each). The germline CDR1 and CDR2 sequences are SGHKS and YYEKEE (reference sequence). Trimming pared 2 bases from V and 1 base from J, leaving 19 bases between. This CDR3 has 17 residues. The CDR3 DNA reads TGTGCCAGCAGCTTAGATCCGGGGGCGGCCCTATCCTACGAGCAGTACTTC. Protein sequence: CASSLDPGAALSYEQYF.

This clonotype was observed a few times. CDR3 protein: CSVESNTYEQYF. The CDR3, as DNA: TGCAGCGTTGAAAGCAATACCTACGAGCAGTACTTC. The chain is built from TRBV29-1 and TRBJ2-7, with unresolved D. V gave up 2 bases and J gave up 2 bases, with 7 bases separating them. The CDR3 covers 12 residues. Germline CDR1 reads SQVTM; CDR2 reads ANQGSEA.

In DNA, the CDR3 is TGTGCCACCAGCCGGGGTCCGGGACAGGGGGTACGAGGCTACACCTTC. Translating it yields CATSRGPGQGVRGYTF. The chain uses TRBV15 and TRBJ1-2; 11 bases match TRBD1. Looked up from germline, CDR1 is LNHNV and CDR2 is YYDKDF (reference sequence). V lost 5 bases to trimming and J lost 8 bases; unmatched junction nucleotides: 13. The CDR3 extends over 16 amino acids.

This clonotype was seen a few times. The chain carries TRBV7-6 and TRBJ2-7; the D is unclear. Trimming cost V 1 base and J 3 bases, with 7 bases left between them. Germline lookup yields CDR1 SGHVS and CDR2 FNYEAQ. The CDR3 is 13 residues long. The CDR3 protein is CASSLVDNYEQYF. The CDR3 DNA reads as TGTGCCAGCAGCTTAGTCGACAACTACGAGCAGTACTTC.

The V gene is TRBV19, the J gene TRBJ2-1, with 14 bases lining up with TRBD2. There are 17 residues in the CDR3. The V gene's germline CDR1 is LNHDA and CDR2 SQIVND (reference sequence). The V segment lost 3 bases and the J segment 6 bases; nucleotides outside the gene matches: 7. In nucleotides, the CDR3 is TGTGCCAGTAGTATGGGTGGACTAGCGGGAGGAATCAATGAGCAGTTCTTC. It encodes CASSMGGLAGGINEQFF.

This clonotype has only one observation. Written as DNA, the CDR3 is TGTGCCAGCAGCCTGGGCGAGAGGGGCTTCGTTTATAATTCACCCCTCCACTTT. Translating it yields CASSLGERGFVYNSPLHF. The chain employs TRBV7-9 and TRBJ1-6; D may be TRBD1 (5 bases). V was pared by 5 bases and J by 4 bases, with 21 bases between. Germline V gene lookup returns CDR1 SEHNR and CDR2 FQNEAQ (reference sequence). This CDR3 region has 18 residues. Supplemented by reference TRBV7-9 and TRBJ1-6, the full variable domain reads DTGVSQNPRHKITKRGQNVTFRCDPISEHNRLYWYRQTLGQGPEFLTYFQNEAQLEKSRLLSDRFSAERPKGSFSTLEIQRTEQGDSAMYLCASSLGERGFVYNSPLHFGNGTRLTVT.

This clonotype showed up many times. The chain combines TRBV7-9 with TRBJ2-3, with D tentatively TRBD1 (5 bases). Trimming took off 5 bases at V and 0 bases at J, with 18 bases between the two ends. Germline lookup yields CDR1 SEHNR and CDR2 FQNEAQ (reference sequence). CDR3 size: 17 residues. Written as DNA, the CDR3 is TGTGCCAGCAGCCCCGAGGTCATGGCAGGGAGCACAGATACGCAGTATTTT. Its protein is CASSPEVMAGSTDTQYF.

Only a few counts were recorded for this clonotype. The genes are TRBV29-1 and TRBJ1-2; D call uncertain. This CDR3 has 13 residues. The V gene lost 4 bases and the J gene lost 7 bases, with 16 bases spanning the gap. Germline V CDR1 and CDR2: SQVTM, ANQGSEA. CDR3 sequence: CSVARGNGVGYTF. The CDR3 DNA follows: TGCAGCGTTGCTCGGGGAAATGGTGTTGGCTACACCTTC.

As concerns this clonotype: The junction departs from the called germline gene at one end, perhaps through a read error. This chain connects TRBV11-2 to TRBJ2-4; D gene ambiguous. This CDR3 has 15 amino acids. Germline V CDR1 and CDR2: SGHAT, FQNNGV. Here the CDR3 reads CVSSRERLAKNIQYF. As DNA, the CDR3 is TGTGTCAGCAGCCGCGAGAGACTAGCCAAAAACATTCAGTACTTC.

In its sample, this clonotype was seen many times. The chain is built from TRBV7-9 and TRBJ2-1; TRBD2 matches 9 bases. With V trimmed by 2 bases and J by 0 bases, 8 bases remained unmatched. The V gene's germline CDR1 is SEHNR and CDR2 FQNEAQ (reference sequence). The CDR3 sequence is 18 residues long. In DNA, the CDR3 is TGTGCCAGCAGCTTATTTCAACTAGCGGGCTACTCCTACAATGAGCAGTTCTTC. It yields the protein CASSLFQLAGYSYNEQFF. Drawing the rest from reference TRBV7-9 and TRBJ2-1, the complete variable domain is DTGVSQNPRHKITKRGQNVTFRCDPISEHNRLYWYRQTLGQGPEFLTYFQNEAQLEKSRLLSDRFSAERPKGSFSTLEIQRTEQGDSAMYLCASSLFQLAGYSYNEQFFGPGTRLTVL.

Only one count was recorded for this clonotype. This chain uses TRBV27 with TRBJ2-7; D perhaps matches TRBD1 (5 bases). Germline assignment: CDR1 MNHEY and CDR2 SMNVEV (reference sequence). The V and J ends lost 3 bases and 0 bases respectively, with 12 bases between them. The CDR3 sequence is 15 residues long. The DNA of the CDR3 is TGTGCCAGCAGTTTGGAGACAGCAAGCTCCTACGAGCAGTACTTC. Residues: CASSLETASSYEQYF.

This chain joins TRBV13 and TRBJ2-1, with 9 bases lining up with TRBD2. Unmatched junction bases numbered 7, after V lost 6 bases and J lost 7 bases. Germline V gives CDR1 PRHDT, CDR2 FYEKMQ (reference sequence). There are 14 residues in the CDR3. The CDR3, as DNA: TGTGCCAGCAGTTACATAGCGGGAGTGAATGAGCAGTTCTTC. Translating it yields CASSYIAGVNEQFF.

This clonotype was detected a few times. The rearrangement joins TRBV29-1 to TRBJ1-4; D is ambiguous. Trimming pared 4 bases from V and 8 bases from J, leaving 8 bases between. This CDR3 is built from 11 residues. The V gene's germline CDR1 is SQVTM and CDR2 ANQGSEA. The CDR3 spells CSVGIGEKLFF. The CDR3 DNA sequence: TGCAGCGTTGGGATCGGGGAAAAACTGTTTTTT.

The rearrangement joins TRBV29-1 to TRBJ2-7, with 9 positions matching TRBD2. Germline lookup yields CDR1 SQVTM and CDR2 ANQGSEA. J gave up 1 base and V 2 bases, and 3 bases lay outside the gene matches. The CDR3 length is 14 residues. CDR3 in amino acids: CSVELAGPSYEQYF. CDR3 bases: TGCAGCGTTGAACTAGCGGGACCGTCCTACGAGCAGTACTTC.

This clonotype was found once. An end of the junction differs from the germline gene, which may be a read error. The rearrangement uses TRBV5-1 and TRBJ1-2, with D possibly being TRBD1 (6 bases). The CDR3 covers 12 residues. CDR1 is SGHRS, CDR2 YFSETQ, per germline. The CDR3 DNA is TGTGCCAGCAGGCCCACAGGGTTTGGCTACACCTTC. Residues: CASRPTGFGYTF.

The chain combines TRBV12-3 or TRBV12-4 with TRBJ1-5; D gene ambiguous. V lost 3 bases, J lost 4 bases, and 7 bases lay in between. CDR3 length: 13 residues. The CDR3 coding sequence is TGTGCCAGCAGTTTGAACAATAATCAGCCCCAGCATTTT. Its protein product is CASSLNNNQPQHF.

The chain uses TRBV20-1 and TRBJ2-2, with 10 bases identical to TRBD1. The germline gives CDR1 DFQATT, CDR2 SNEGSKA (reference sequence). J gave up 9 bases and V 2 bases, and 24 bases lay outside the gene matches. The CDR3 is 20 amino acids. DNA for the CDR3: TGCAGTGCTAGACCCCCCCACGAGACAGGGGGCGCCCAGTCCTACCGGGAGCTGTTTTTT. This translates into CSARPPHETGGAQSYRELFF.

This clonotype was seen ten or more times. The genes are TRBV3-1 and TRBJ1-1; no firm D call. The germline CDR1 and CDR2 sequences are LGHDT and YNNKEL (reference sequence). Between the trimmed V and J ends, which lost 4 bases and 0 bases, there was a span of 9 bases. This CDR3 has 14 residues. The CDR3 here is CASSRGALNTEAFF. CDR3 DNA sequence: TGTGCCAGCAGCCGAGGCGCGCTGAACACTGAAGCTTTCTTT.

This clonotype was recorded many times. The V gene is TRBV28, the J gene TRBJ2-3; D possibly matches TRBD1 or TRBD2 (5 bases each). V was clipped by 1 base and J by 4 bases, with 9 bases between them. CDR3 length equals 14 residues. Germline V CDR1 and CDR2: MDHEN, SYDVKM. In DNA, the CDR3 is TGTGCCAGCAGTTTATTTCAGGGAGCAGATACGCAGTATTTT. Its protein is CASSLFQGADTQYF.

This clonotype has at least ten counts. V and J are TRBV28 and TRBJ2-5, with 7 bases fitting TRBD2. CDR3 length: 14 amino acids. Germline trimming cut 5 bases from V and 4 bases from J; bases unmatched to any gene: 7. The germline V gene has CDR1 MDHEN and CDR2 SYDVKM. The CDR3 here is CASSAREPGETQYF. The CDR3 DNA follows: TGTGCCAGCAGTGCGCGGGAGCCGGGAGAGACCCAGTACTTC. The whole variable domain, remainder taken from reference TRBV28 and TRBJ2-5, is DVKVTQSSRYLVKRTGEKVFLECVQDMDHENMFWYRQDPGLGLRLIYFSYDVKMKEKGDIPEGYSVSREKKERFSLILESASTNQTSMYLCASSAREPGETQYFGPGTRLLVL.

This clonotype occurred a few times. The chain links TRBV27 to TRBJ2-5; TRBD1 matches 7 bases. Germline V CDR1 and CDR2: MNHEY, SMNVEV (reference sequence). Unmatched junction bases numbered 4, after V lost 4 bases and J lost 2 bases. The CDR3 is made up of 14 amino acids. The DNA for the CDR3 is TGTGCCAGCAGTTCTGTGACAGGGCAAGAGACCCAGTACTTC. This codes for CASSSVTGQETQYF.

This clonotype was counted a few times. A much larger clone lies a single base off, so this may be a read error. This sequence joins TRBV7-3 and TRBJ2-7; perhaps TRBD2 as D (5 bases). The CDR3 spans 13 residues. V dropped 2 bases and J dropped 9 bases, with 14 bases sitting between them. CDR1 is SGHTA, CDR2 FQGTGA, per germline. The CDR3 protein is CASSLGKGRGQYF. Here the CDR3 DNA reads TGTGCCAGCAGCTTAGGGAAAGGGAGAGGGCAGTACTTC. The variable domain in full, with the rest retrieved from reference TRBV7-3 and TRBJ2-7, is GAGVSQTPSNKVTEKGKYVELRCDPISGHTALYWYRQSLGQGPEFLIYFQGTGAADDSGLPNDRFFAVRPEGSVSTLKIQRTERGDSAVYLCASSLGKGRGQYFGPGTRLTVT.